What follows describes a single TCR beta chain. This clone has just a few counts. No cognate antigen has been identified for it. The record has no base qualities; no much larger clone is one base away. This record comes from a study of T cells in tuberculosis (dated 2018 in TCRdb). Regarding the research as a whole: To characterize T cells specific for the mycobacterial lipid antigen glucose monomycolate (GMM), the study used CD1B tetramers together with high-throughput TCR immunosequencing. In a South African clinical cohort, IGRA-negative adolescents, IGRA-positive adolescents with latent tuberculosis and adults with active tuberculosis were compared, with 9 to 10 people in each group. PBMC from active tuberculosis patients were archived either before standard anti-tuberculosis treatment began or within 7 days of its start.

In light of the paper, this sample's time point label describes: new active TB diagnosis, blood taken before or within 7 days of starting treatment. Patients with active tuberculosis were defined as newly diagnosed, HIV-seronegative South African adults aged 18 years or older. Active tuberculosis was confirmed by positive sputum smear microscopy and/or positive M. tuberculosis culture. Immunosequencing was performed on unsorted cryopreserved PBMC, with around 100,000 T cells per clinical donor covered on average. The immunoSEQ multiplex PCR assay was used to generate TCR libraries, with TCR-beta and/or TCR-alpha/delta assays applied to each sample. The amplified TCR libraries were sequenced using the Illumina high-throughput platform. As for the authors' bioinformatics: Clustering and dimensionality reduction relied on pairwise TCRdist distances among GMM-specific receptors from T cells that were either sorted ex vivo or expanded in vitro. The score assigned to each clinical repertoire was mean NN-distance, meaning the average TCRdist to the nearest 10% of tetramer-positive reference sequences. To compute GEM TCR motif frequency, the fraction of unique TCRs matching known GEM sequences by V/J usage and CDR3 length was calculated. Active tuberculosis was classified by linear discriminant analysis with leave-one-out cross-validation, implemented in scikit-learn. This is the immuneACCESS table as TCRdb keeps it, with only in-frame sequences that have V and J called. A part of the clones is gone; compared with another copy, unresolved V genes explain less than half, and the rest is unexplained. D and trimming were read from the DNA, whereas the V and J calls and clone size are those reported in that table. This sample lists tens of thousands of clones; around 93% were detected once. The ten largest clones take up approximately 2.4% of the sample.

Inclusive of the bounding cysteine and phenylalanine, the CDR3 is 14 residues long. Just the 42-base CDR3 DNA is kept, in frame starting at base 1. CDR1 and CDR2 (MNHEY, SMNVEV) derive from the germline V gene (reference sequence). At the junction V is shortened by 6 bases and J by 10 bases; bases outside the gene matches: 11. Broader findings and caveats from the paper: Compared with IGRA-negative controls, TCR-alpha repertoires from active tuberculosis had smaller mean NN-distances to GMM-specific TCRs, which suggests that these TCRs underwent clonal expansion. The smaller NN-distances were partly driven by shorter CDR3-alpha lengths in active tuberculosis patients, and the difference for TCR-beta did not reach statistical significance. An accuracy of roughly 84% (AUROC 0.90) was reached by a classifier using the diverse GMM-specific repertoire, compared with around 70% accuracy when GEM motif frequencies were used. Clinical samples were selected based on which cryopreserved specimens were available, and the active tuberculosis cases were adults whereas the controls were adolescents.

This clonotype was obtained from an adult with tuberculosis. The sequence links TRBV27 to TRBJ2-1; 8 bases in the middle match TRBD1. The sequenced sample was PBMCs, obtained at tuberculosis diagnosis. The bases are TGTGCCAGCAGCCCCGGGACAGGCCCTTTCGAGCAGTTCTTC. The resulting protein is CASSPGTGPFEQFF.